This T cell receptor beta chain is from a study of shared clonotypes between healthy human individuals. Across the study: Contributing individuals were a couple of females and a few males aged 18 to 49.

The germline V gene has CDR1 SGHRS and CDR2 YFSETQ. The V gene end was trimmed by 4 bases and the J gene end by 6 bases; junction bases not matched to a gene: 7. This CDR3 has 15 amino acids. Profiling relied on immunoSEQ multiplex PCR, and the TCRdb table lists in-frame clones only, not all of them. The table has a few million clones, roughly 92% seen once; the top ten hold around 0.14%. This chain uses TRBV5-1 with TRBJ2-2; TRBD1 agrees at 9 bases. The sequencing sample was made of naive CD4+ T cells sorted from blood. Stated subset: CD45RA+ positively selected. The sequence came from a man aged 18 to 30 in good health. The CDR3 nucleotides read TGCGCCAGCAGCGTGGGACAGGGTAATCCCGGGGAGCTGTTTTTT. Protein sequence: CASSVGQGNPGELFF.